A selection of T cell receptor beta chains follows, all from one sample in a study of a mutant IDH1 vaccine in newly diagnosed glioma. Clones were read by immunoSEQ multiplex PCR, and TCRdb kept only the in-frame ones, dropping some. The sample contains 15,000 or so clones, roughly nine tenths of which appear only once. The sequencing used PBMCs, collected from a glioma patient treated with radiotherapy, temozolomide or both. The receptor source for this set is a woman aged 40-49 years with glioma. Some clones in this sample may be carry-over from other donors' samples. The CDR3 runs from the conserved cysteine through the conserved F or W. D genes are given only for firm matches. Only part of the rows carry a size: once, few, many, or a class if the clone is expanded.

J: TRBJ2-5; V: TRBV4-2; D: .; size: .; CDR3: CASSNRHEETQYF
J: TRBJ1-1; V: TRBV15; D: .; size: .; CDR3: CATSRVGGAIEAFF
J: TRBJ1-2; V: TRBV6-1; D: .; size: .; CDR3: CASSEEGARVARGYTF
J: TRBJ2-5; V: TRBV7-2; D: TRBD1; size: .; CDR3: CASSFGDRGAETQYF
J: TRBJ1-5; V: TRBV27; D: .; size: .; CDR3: CASSFLSGVPNQPQHF
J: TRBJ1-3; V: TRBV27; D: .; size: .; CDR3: CASSLGAGSGNTIYF
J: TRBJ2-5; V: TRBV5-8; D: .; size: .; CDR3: CASNTRGVLQETQYF
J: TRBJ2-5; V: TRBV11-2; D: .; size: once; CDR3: CASSLIETQYF
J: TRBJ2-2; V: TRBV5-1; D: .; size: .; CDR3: CASSFSGGSGSGELFF
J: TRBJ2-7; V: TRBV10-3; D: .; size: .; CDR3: CAISVNRDTTYEQYF
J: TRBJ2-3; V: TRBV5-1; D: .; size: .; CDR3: CASSLAGRVTDTQYF
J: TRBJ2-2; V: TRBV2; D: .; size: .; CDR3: CASSERGHLTTGELFF
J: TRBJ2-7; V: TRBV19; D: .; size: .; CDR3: CASSIESGVGYEQYF
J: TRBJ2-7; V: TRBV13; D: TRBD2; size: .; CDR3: CASSWTSGTSYEQYF
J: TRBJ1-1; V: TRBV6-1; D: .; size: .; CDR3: CASSDQGSRREAFF
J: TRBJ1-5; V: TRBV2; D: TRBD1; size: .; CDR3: CASSGDSYQPQHF
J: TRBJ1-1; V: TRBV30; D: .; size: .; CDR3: CAWRMSPPPITEAFF
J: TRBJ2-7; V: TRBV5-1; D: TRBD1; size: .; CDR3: CASSRGQGEDEQYF
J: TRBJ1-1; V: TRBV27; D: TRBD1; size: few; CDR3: CASSLQGAWTEAFF
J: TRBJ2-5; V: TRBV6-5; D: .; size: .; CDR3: CASSYSLEVQTQYF
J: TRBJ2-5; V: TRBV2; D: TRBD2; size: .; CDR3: CASSGGRLAEQETQYF
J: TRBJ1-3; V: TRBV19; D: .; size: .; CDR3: CASSMAGGSSGNTIYF
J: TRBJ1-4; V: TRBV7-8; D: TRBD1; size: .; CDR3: CASSFSTGRQEKLFF
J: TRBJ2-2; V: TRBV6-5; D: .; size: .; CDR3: CASSSAGSWTGELFF
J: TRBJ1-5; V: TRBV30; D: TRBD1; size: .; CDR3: CAWDRGGNQPQHF
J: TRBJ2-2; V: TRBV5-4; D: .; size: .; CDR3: CASSFGPTGELFF
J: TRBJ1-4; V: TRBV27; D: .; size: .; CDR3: CASSPGTGEKLFF
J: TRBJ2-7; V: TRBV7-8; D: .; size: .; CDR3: CASSLYRTGYEQYF
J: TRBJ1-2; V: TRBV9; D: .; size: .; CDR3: CASSPSGNYGYTF
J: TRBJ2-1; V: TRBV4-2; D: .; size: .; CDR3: CASSQDGGGYYYNEQFF
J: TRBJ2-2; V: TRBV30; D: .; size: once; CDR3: CASTGIKNTGELFF
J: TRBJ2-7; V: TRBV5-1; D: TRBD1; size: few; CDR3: CASSGTQGVRGEQYF
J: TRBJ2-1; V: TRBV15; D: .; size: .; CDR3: CATSGDRPSSYNEQFF
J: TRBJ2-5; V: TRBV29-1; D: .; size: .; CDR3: CSVETSQAIISIMASGTQYF
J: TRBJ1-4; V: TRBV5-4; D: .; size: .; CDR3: CASSLAAGVGEKLFF
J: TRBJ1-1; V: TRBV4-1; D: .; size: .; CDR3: CASSQELQTHGEAFF
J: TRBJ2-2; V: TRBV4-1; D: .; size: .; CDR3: CASSRAAVTATNTGELFF
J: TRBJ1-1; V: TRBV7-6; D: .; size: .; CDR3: CASSRVGAAAEAFF
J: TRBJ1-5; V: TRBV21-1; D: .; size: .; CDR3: CASSKELGPYSNQPQHF
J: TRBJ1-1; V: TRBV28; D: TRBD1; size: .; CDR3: CVVSTGLNTEAFF
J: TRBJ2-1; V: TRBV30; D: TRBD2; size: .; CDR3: CAWNPSGGDNEQFF
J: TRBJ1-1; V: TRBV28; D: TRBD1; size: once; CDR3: CASSLNRGLNTEAFF
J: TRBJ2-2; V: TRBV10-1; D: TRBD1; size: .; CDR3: CASSEGRDRGLFF
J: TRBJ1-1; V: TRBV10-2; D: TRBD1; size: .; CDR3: CASRENRGLTEAFF
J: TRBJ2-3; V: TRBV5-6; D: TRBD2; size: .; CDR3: CASSSLAGGAFSTDTQYF
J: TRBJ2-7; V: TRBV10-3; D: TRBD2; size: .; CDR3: CAIRPGLATYEQYF
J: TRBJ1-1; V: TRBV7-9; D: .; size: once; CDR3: CASSQRGGWNTEAFF
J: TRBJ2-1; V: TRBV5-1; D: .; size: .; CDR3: CASSFGSGPSNEQFF
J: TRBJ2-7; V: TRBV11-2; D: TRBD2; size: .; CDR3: CASSPARTSSYEQYF
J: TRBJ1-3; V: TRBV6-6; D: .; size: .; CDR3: CASGTLNTIYF
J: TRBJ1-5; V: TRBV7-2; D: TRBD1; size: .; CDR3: CASSPVDRAGRQPQHF
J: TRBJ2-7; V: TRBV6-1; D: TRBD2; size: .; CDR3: CASRAWSGASYEQYF
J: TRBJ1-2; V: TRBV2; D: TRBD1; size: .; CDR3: CAISDRTREGYTF
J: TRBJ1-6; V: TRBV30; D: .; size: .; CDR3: CAWSIALRAPNSPLHF
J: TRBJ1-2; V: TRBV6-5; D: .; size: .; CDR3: CASSPPGRIDYTF
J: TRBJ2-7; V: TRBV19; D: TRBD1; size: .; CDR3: CASSDPGQGSYEQYF
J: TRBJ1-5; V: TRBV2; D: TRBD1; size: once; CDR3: CASSSDRDNQPQHF
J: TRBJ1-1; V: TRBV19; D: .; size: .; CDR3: CATSTGRFTNTEAFF
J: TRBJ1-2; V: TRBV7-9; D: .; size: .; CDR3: CASSLWEGQTSYGYTF
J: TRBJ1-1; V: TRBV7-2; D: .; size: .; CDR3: CASSFPRGGAFF